Listed here are 9 T cell receptor beta chains from one sample, sequenced in a study of CD8+CD57+ T cells in acquired aplastic anemia. CDR3 and TCR beta VDJ profiling relied on a genomic DNA template. TCRdb itself ran the reads through MiXCR, one entry per CDR3 protein. The sample has approximately 99,000 distinct CDR3 sequences, around 50% seen once. The sequenced sample was sorted CD4+, CD8+, or CD8+CD57+ T cells (not recorded which) from PBMCs. These receptors originate from a human donor in good health, serving as a control.

The chain carries TRBV2 and TRBJ1-2, with D possibly matching TRBD1 (6 bases). Looked up from germline, CDR1 is SNHLY and CDR2 is FYNNEI. The CDR3 runs 16 residues. Trimming left V 6 bases short and J 4 bases short, with 21 bases between. The CDR3 loop is CASSQGLGGASYGYTF. In DNA, the CDR3 is TGTGCCAGCAGCCAAGGCCTCGGGGGGGCCTCCTATGGCTACACCTTC.

The chain couples TRBV2 to TRBJ1-2; TRBD1 matches at 9 bases. The CDR3 loop spans 14 amino acids. Unmatched junction bases numbered 7, after V lost 6 bases and J lost 5 bases. Germline values: CDR1 SNHLY, CDR2 FYNNEI. CDR3 region: CASRDRGPLYGYTF. The CDR3 DNA reads TGTGCCAGCAGGGACAGGGGACCCTTATATGGCTACACCTTC.

The chain couples TRBV20-1 to TRBJ1-1; D is undetermined. Trimming took off 2 bases at V and 0 bases at J, with 7 bases between the two ends. This CDR3 contains 13 residues. Germline CDR1 DFQATT, CDR2 SNEGSKA (reference sequence). CDR3 nucleotides: TGCAGTGCTAGAATAGAGATGAACACTGAAGCTTTCTTT. This codes for CSARIEMNTEAFF.

The gene calls are TRBV11-2 and TRBJ1-4; D is undetermined. V was shortened by 2 bases and J by 8 bases, with 9 bases between the two germline ends. This CDR3 spans 13 amino acids. Germline lookup yields CDR1 SGHAT and CDR2 FQNNGV. The CDR3 coding sequence is TGTGCCAGCAGCTTATCGGGCAGGGAAAAACTGTTTTTT. Residues: CASSLSGREKLFF.

The rearrangement links TRBV19 to TRBJ2-5; D remains unclear. V shed 5 bases and J shed 5 bases, with 15 bases lying between them. Germline-derived CDR1 and CDR2 are LNHDA and SQIVND (reference sequence). The length of the CDR3 is 14 residues. The CDR3 reads CASSVVGLEETQYF. The CDR3 DNA is TGTGCCAGTAGTGTTGTCGGGCTTGAGGAGACCCAGTACTTC.

The CDR3: CSSIGRPIAYEQYF. The CDR3 coding sequence is TGCAGCTCAATCGGACGGCCTATCGCCTACGAGCAGTACTTC. The rearrangement uses TRBV29-1 and TRBJ2-7; D unclear. The germline gives CDR1 SQVTM, CDR2 ANQGSEA. V was clipped by 8 bases and J by 2 bases, with 19 bases between them. CDR3 length equals 14 residues.

V usage is TRBV2 and J usage is TRBJ1-6; TRBD1 agrees at 9 bases. Germline values: CDR1 SNHLY, CDR2 FYNNEI. There are 15 residues in the CDR3. J gave up 7 bases and V 8 bases, and 9 bases lay outside the gene matches. The CDR3 sequence: CASGPLGQGNSPLHF. The CDR3 DNA follows: TGTGCCAGCGGCCCGCTGGGACAGGGAAATTCACCCCTCCACTTT.

This clonotype was seen repeatedly, ten times or more. The rearrangement uses TRBV6-6 and TRBJ1-1; D not certain. Between the trimmed V and J ends, which lost 7 bases and 6 bases, there was a span of 6 bases. CDR3 length: 10 residues. The V gene's germline CDR1 is MNHNY and CDR2 SVGAGI (reference sequence). The CDR3 nucleotides are TGTGCCAGCACGGCTGCTGAAGCTTTCTTT. This sequence encodes CASTAAEAFF.

This chain uses TRBV15 with TRBJ2-7; D is perhaps TRBD2 (5 bases). The CDR3 runs 14 residues. Trimming left V 5 bases short and J 3 bases short, with 14 bases between. Per germline, CDR1 LNHNV and CDR2 YYDKDF (reference sequence). CDR3 sequence: CATSARTGNYEQYF. DNA of the CDR3: TGTGCCACCAGCGCGCGGACGGGGAACTACGAGCAGTACTTC.